This TCR beta chain is from a study of blood T cell repertoires in COVID-19. Background on the study: Sample material is recorded as cDNA or gDNA derived from T cells, B-cell-depleted T cells, or PBMCs.

Notes on this clone: Compared with germline, one end of the junction differs, possibly owing to a read error.

Sequencing used immunoSEQ multiplex PCR; TCRdb keeps in-frame clones, though not all of them. Among about 180,000 clones, more than 70% were seen once, and the ten largest hold 3.5% to 5%. This CDR3 region has 14 residues. Germline V gene sequence: CDR1 SGHRS, CDR2 YFSETQ. Sequencing used peripheral blood. The receptor's source is a woman aged 25 to 45 with acute or convalescent COVID-19. The chain couples TRBV5-1 to TRBJ2-2; possible D gene TRBD2, 5 bases. The CDR3 nucleotides read TGCGCCAGCAGCTTGGTGGAAGACACCGGGGAACTGTTTTTT. It specifies CASSLVEDTGELFF.